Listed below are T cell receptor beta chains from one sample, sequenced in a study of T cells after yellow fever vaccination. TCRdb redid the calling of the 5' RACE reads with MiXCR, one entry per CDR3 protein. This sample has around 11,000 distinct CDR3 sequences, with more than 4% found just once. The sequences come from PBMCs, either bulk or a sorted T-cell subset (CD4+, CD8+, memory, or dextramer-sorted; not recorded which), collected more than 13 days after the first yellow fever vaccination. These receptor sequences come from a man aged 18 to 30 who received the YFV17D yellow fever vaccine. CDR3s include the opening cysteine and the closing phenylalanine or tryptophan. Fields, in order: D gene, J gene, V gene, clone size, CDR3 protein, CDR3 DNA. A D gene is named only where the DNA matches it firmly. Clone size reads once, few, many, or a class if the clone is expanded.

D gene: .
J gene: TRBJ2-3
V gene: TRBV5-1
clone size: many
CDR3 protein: CASTGLDTQYF
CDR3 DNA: TGCGCCAGCACAGGGCTAGATACGCAGTATTTT

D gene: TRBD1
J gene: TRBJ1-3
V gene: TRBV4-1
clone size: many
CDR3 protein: CASSQGQGTSGNTIYF
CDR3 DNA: TGCGCCAGCAGCCAAGGACAGGGCACTTCTGGAAACACCATATATTTT

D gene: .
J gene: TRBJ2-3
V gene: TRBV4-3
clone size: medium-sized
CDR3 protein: CASSQDRLTDTQYF
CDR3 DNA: TGCGCCAGCAGCCAAGATAGACTGACAGATACGCAGTATTTT

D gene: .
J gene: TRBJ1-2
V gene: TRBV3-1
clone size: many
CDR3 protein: CASSPIGGGWDYGYTF
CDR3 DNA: TGTGCCAGCAGCCCCATCGGGGGGGGATGGGACTATGGCTACACCTTC

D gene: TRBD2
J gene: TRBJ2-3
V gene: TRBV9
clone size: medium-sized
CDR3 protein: CASSVALAGGESQYF
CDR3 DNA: TGTGCCAGCAGCGTGGCGCTAGCGGGGGGAGAGTCGCAGTATTTT

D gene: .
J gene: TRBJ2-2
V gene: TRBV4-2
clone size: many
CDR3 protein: CASSQDPRDTGELFF
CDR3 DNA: TGTGCCAGCAGCCAAGATCCCAGGGACACCGGGGAGCTGTTTTTT

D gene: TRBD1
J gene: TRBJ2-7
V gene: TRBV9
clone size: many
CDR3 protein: CASSVVLTGGPPSYEQYF
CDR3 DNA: TGTGCCAGCAGCGTAGTACTCACAGGGGGCCCTCCCTCCTACGAGCAGTACTTC

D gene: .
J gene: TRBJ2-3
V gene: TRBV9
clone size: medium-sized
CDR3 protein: CASSVATRATVTQYF
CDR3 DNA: TGTGCCAGCAGCGTAGCTACCCGGGCTACCGTTACGCAGTATTTT

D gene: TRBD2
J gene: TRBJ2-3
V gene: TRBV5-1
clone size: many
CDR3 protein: CASSPELRGGIDTQYF
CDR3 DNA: TGCGCCAGCAGCCCAGAACTCCGGGGGGGCATAGATACGCAGTATTTT

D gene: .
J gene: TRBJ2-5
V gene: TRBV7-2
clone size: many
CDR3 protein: CASSTTRGGETQYF
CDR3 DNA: TGTGCCAGCAGCACTACTAGAGGAGGAGAGACCCAGTACTTC

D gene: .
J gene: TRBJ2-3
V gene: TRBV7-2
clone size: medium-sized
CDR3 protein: CASRLDRSATDTQYF
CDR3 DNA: TGTGCCAGCCGACTGGACCGGTCGGCCACAGATACGCAGTATTTT

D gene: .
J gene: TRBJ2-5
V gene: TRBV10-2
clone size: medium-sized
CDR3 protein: CASGKQETQYF
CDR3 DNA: TGCGCCAGCGGTAAACAAGAGACCCAGTACTTC

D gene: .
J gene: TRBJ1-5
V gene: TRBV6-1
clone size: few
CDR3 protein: CASRLEGNQPQHF
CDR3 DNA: TGTGCCAGCCGTCTAGAAGGAAATCAGCCCCAGCATTTT

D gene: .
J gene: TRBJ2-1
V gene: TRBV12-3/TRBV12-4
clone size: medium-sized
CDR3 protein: CASSRGPYNEQFF
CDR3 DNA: TGTGCCAGCAGCCGGGGACCCTACAATGAGCAGTTCTTC

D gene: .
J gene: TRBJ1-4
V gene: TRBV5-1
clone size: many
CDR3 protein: CATSKGGIGEKLFF
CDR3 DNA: TGCGCCACCTCAAAGGGGGGGATTGGTGAAAAACTGTTTTTT